This T cell receptor (beta chain) stems from a study of cytomegalovirus exposure and HLA in healthy donors. Study-level information: The 120 or so validation repertoires used a platform that matched the one used for the 550 to 800 first-cohort repertoires, as a later analysis reported. Whole-study findings and limits: According to the study, 160 or so TCR beta chains were cytomegalovirus-associated. There were a few CMV-associated chains whose specificity for CMV antigens was confirmed in vitro.

The method was immunoSEQ multiplex PCR; TCRdb's version includes in-frame clones alone and lacks a portion of them. The repertoire holds 160,000 or so clones, around nine tenths seen once, with about 2.5% in the top ten. V lost 4 bases and J 3 bases, leaving 13 bases between the germline ends. Germline loops: CDR1 KGHSH, CDR2 LQKENI. The CDR3 length is 14 residues. About this clone itself: The antigen is unknown.

Input material: PBMCs. This clonotype originated in a man between 18 and 29 years old in good health and CMV-seropositive. The chain couples TRBV18 to TRBJ2-7, with D perhaps TRBD2 (5 bases). In DNA, the CDR3 is TGTGCCAGCTCACGGGCCGGGGTTAACTACGAGCAGTACTTC. It codes for CASSRAGVNYEQYF.